This T cell receptor beta chain was retrieved from a study of blood T cells in healthy people across ages. Next came a second PCR, run for about 6 to 12 cycles, which used a sample-barcoded 5' primer along with a J-beta primer mix. TCRdb reanalysed the 5' RACE reads using MiXCR and keeps one entry per CDR3 protein. The sample records about 1,500,000 distinct CDR3 sequences, about 28% being singletons. Comments on this clonotype: Its antigen is still unknown.

CDR1 is SGHRS and CDR2 is YFSETQ in the germline V gene. The V gene lost 1 base and the J gene lost 5 bases, with 15 bases spanning the gap. The CDR3 sequence is 16 residues long. Donors ranged from roughly 6 to 95 years old and were healthy Caucasians in Russia. Peripheral blood was drawn, 7.5 to 10 milliliters per donor. General study points: Across the age range, TCR beta diversity per million T cells fell in a roughly linear way.

The sample was blood. The sequence was obtained from a woman aged 25-40 years in good health. V gene TRBV5-1 combines with J gene TRBJ2-2; D may be TRBD2 (6 bases). CDR3 residues: CASSLRDLAGTGELFF. The CDR3 DNA sequence: TGCGCCAGCAGCTTGAGGGACTTGGCGGGGACCGGGGAGCTGTTTTTT.